This entry is about one T cell receptor beta chain. What this receptor recognizes is not known. It has no much larger one-base neighbor in the sample; base qualities were not kept. This entry is derived from a study of blood T cell repertoires in COVID-19 (dated by TCRdb to 2020 to 2022). Looking at the study overall: Samples covering the acute and convalescent phases of COVID-19 were provided by collaborators in the United States, Italy and Spain. The prospective study material was composed of cDNA or gDNA derived from T cells, B-cell-depleted T cells, or PBMCs. The dataset comprised deeply sampled blood TCRbeta repertoires from subjects exposed to, actively infected with, or recovered from COVID-19. The repertoires were released in a freely available public database intended as a resource for research on the immune response to SARS-CoV-2. The samples were drawn from the first 160 participants of the ongoing ImmuneRACE study and from under 1,500 subjects provided by 6 global collaborators. Sample metadata almost always included a de-identified subject ID, COVID-19 status, age in years and sex. Where available, HLA class I and class II types were taken from metadata supplied by the sample provider and were not determined by assay-based typing.

Beyond this particular receptor, the publication reports: The quantity of clinical and demographic metadata differed by source and by participant and was supplied without curation.

The immunoSEQ Assay, a bias-controlled multiplex PCR, was used to amplify TCRbeta CDR3 regions from genomic DNA. On the study's bioinformatics: The number of nucleated cells in each sample was estimated from the amplification of reference gene primers within the assay. To quantify the absolute abundance of each unique TCRbeta CDR3 rearrangement, sequence reads were collapsed and filtered. For each sample, productive Simpson clonality was calculated as the square root of Simpson's diversity index across productive rearrangements. TCRdb carries this immuneACCESS record with in-frame sequences only. Its versions omit some clonotypes, under half of them owing to an unresolved V gene in the studies checked, with the rest unexplained. V, J and clone size were drawn from that table, and D and trimming were deduced from the DNA. The sample has 200,000 to 250,000 clones on record, roughly 78% of them singletons. The biggest ten clones account for 12% of the sample.

Per the germline V gene (reference sequence), LGHDT is the CDR1 and YNNKEL is the CDR2. V loses 1 base of germline sequence and J loses 4 bases, and the interval between the two ends is 23 bases. Its CDR3 holds 18 amino acids, cysteine through phenylalanine. Only CDR3 DNA remains: 54 bases, in frame from the first base. The collaborating institutions used their own protocols to collect whole blood in K2EDTA tubes. For TCRbeta analysis, collaborators shipped samples as frozen whole blood, isolated PBMCs, or DNA extracted from either of those sample types. The sequenced sample consisted of peripheral blood. The chain joins TRBV3-1 (or the pseudogene TRBV3-2) to TRBJ2-7, with the D gene not confidently named. The TCR sequence derives from a woman in her forties with acute or convalescent COVID-19. CDR3 region: CASSQVYSPDSGWYEQYF. The sequence in DNA is TGTGCCAGCAGCCAAGTTTATTCCCCCGACTCTGGCTGGTACGAGCAGTACTTC.